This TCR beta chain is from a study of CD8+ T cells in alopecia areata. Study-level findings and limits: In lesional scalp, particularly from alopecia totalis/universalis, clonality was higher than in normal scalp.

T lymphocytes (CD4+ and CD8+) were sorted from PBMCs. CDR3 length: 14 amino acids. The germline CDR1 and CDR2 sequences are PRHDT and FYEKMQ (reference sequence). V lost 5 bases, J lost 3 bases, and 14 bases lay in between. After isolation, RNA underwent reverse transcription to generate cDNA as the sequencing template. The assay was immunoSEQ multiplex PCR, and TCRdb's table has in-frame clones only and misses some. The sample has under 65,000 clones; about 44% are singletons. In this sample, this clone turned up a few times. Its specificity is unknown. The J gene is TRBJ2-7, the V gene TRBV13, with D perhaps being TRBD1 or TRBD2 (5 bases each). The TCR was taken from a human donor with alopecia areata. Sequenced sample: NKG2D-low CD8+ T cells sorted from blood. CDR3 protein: CASSPSGRYYEQYF. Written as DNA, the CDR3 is TGTGCCAGCAGCCCCTCGGGACGCTACTACGAGCAGTACTTC. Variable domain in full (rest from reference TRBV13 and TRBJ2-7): AAGVIQSPRHLIKEKRETATLKCYPIPRHDTVYWYQQGPGQDPQFLISFYEKMQSDKGSIPDRFSAQQFSDYHSELNMSSLELGDSALYFCASSPSGRYYEQYFGPGTRLTVT.